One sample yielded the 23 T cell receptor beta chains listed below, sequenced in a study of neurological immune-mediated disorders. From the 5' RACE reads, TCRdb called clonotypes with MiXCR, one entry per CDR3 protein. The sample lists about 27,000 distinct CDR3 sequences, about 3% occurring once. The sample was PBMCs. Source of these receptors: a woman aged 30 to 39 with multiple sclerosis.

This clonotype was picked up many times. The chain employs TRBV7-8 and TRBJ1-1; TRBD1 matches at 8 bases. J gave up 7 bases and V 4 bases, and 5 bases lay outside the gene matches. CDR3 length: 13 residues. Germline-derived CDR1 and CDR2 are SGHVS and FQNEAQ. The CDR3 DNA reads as TGTGCCAGCAGCTCAGACAGGGGAGGTGAAGCTTTCTTT. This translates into CASSSDRGGEAFF.

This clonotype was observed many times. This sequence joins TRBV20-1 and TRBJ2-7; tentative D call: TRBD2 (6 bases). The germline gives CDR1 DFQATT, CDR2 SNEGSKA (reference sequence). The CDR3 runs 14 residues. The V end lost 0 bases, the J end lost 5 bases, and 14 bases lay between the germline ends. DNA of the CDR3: TGCAGTGCTAGAGATGGAGGGCAGTACCACGAGCAGTACTTC. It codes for CSARDGGQYHEQYF.

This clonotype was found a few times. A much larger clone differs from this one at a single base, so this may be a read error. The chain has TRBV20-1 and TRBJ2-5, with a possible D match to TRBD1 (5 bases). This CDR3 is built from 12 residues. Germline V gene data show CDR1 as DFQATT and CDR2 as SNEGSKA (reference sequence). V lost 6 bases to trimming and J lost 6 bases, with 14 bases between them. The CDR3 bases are TGCAGTGCCATGGAAAGGGGAAAGACCCAGTACTTC. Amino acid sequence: CSAMERGKTQYF.

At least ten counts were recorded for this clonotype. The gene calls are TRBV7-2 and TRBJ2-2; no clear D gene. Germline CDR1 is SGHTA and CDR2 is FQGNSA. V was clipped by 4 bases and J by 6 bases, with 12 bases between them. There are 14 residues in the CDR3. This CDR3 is CASSSRRGSGELFF. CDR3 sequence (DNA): TGTGCCAGCAGCTCCCGGAGAGGATCCGGGGAGCTGTTTTTT.

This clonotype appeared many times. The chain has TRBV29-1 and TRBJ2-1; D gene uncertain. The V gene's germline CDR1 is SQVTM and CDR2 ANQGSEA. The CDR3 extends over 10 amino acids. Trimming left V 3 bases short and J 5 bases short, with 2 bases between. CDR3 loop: CSVENNEQFF. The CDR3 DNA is TGCAGCGTTGAGAACAATGAGCAGTTCTTC.

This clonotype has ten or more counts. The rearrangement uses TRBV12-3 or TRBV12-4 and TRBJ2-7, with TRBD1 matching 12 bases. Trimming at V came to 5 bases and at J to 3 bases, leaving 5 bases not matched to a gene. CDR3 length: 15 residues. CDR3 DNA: TGTGCCAGCAGTCCCTGGGACAGGGGGCTCTACGAGCAGTACTTC. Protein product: CASSPWDRGLYEQYF.

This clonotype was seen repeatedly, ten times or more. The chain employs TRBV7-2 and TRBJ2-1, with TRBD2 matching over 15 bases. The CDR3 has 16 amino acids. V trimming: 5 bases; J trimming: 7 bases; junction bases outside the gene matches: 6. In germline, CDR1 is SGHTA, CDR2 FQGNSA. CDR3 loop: CASSTRTSGRANEQFF. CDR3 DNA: TGTGCCAGCAGCACCCGGACTAGCGGGAGGGCAAATGAGCAGTTCTTC.

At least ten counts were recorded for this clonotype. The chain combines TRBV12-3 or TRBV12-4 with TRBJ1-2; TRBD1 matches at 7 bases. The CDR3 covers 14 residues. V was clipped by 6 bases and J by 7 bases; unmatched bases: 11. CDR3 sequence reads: CASRSATGIGGYTF. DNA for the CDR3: TGTGCCAGCAGGAGCGCGACAGGGATTGGTGGCTACACCTTC.

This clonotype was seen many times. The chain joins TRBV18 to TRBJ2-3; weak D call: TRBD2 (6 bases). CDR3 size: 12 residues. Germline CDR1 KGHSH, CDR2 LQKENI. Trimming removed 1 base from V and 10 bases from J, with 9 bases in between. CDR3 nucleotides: TGTGCCAGCTCACCACAGGGGAGGTCGCAGTATTTT. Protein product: CASSPQGRSQYF.

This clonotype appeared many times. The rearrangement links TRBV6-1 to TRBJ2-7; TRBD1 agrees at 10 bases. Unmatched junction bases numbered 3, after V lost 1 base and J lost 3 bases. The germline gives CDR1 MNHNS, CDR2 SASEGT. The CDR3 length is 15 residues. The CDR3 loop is CASSEGTGGIYEQYF. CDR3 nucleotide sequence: TGTGCCAGCAGTGAAGGGACAGGGGGGATCTACGAGCAGTACTTC.

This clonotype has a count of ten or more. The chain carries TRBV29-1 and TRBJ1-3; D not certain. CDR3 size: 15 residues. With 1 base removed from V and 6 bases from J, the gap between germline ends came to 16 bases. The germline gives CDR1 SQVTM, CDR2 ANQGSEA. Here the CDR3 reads CSVEVVAARENTIYF. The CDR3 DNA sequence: TGCAGCGTTGAAGTTGTGGCAGCGCGGGAAAACACCATATATTTT.

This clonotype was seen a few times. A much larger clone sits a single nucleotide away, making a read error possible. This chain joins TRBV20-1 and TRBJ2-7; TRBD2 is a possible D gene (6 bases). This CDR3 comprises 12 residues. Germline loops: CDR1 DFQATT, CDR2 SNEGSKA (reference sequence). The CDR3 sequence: CSPGGIAGEQYF. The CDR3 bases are TGCAGCCCCGGGGGAATAGCAGGCGAGCAGTACTTC.

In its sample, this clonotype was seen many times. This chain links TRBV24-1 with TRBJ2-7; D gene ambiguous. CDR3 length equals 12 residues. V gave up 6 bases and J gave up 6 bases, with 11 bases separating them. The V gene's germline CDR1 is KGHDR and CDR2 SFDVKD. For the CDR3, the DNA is TGTGCCACCAGTCGGGCAGACTCCGAGCAGTACTTC. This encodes CATSRADSEQYF.

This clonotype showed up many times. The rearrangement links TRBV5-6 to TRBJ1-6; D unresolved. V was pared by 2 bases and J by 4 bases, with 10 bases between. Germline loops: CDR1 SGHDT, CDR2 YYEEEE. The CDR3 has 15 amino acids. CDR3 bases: TGTGCCAGCAGCTTATTTCCGGGGTATAATTCACCCCTCCACTTT. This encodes CASSLFPGYNSPLHF.

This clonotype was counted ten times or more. The CDR3 region has the DNA TGCGCCAGCAGCTTGGTCCAGGGTTCGACCTACGAGCAGTACTTC. Translating gives CASSLVQGSTYEQYF. The V and J genes are TRBV5-1 and TRBJ2-7, with TRBD1 as a possible D gene (5 bases). The CDR3 has 15 amino acids. Germline V gene lookup returns CDR1 SGHRS and CDR2 YFSETQ. Trimming removed 0 bases from V and 2 bases from J, with 12 bases in between.

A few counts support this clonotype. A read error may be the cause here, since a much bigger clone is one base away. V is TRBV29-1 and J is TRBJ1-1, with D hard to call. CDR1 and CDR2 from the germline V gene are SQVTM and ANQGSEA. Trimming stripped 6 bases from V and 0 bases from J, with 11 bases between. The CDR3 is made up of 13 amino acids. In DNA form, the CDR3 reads TGCAGCGTCGCACAGAGCATGAACACTGAAGCTTTCTTT. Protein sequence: CSVAQSMNTEAFF.

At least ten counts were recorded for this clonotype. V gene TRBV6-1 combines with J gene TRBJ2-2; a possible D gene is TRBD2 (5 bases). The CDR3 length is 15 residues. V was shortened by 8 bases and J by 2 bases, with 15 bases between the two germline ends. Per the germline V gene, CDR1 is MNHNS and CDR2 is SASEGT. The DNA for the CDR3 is TGTGCCAGCTACCGAGGCGGGCAAAACACCGGGGAGCTGTTTTTT. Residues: CASYRGGQNTGELFF.

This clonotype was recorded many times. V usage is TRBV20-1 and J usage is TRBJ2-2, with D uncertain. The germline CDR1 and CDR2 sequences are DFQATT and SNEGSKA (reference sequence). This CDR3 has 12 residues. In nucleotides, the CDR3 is TGCAGCGCACCGACCAACACCGGGGAGCTGTTTTTT. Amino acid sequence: CSAPTNTGELFF.

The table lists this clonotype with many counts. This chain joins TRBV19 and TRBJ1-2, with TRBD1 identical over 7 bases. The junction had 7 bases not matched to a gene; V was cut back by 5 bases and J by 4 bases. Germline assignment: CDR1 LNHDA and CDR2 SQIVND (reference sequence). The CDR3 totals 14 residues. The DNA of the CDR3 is TGTGCCAGTAGTGCAATCGGGACAGTCTATGGCTACACCTTC. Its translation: CASSAIGTVYGYTF.

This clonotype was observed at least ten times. The CDR3 DNA reads as TGCGCCAGCAGCTTGGCCGGGACTAGCAAAACAGATACGCAGTATTTT. Translation gives CASSLAGTSKTDTQYF. V gene TRBV5-1 combines with J gene TRBJ2-3; 9 bases match TRBD2. This CDR3 has 16 amino acids. Germline V CDR1 and CDR2: SGHRS, YFSETQ. J was trimmed by 3 bases and V by 0 bases; bases with no gene match: 5.

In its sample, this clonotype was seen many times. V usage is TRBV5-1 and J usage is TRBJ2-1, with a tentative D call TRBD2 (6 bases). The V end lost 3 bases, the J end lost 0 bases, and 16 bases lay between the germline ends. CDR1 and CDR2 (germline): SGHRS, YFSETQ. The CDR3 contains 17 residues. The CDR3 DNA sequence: TGCGCCAGCAGCTCACCCGTGGGGAGGAGCTCCTACAATGAGCAGTTCTTC. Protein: CASSSPVGRSSYNEQFF.

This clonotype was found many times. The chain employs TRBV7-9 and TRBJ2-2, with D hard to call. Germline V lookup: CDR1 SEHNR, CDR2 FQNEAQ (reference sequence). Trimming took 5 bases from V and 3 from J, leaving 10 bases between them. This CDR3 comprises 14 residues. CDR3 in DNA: TGTGCCAGCAGCCCACGACATCACACCGGGGAGCTGTTTTTT. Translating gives CASSPRHHTGELFF.

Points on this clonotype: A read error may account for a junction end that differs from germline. The CDR3 DNA sequence: TGTACCAGCAGCTTATCCATTGGGGCTAGCGGGAGTGATACGCAGTATTTT. This sequence encodes CTSSLSIGASGSDTQYF. The V and J genes are TRBV7-9 and TRBJ2-3, with 10 positions matching TRBD2. From germline, CDR1 is SEHNR and CDR2 FQNEAQ (reference sequence). The CDR3 totals 17 residues. Variable domain in full (rest from reference TRBV7-9 and TRBJ2-3): DTGVSQNPRHKITKRGQNVTFRCDPISEHNRLYWYRQTLGQGPEFLTYFQNEAQLEKSRLLSDRFSAERPKGSFSTLEIQRTEQGDSAMYLCTSSLSIGASGSDTQYFGPGTRLTVL.